Following are 2 T cell receptor beta chains from one sample sequenced in a study of CD8 T cells in ankylosing spondylitis. One entry per CDR3 protein, called by TCRdb with MiXCR from the 5' RACE reads. The sample lists 200,000 to 250,000 distinct CDR3 sequences, more than 9% occurring once. Sequencing was carried out using blood, either unsorted or a sorted T cell fraction (not recorded which). Receptors were obtained from a male donor with ankylosing spondylitis or in good health (not recorded which).

In its sample, this clonotype was seen a few times. The V and J genes are TRBV11-3 and TRBJ2-1; 8 nucleotides align to TRBD1. The V segment lost 5 bases and the J segment 4 bases; nucleotides outside the gene matches: 7. The germline CDR1 and CDR2 sequences are SGHNT and YENEEA. The CDR3 loop spans 15 amino acids. The CDR3 reads CASSPPGQGYNEQFF. CDR3 bases: TGTGCCAGCAGCCCCCCCGGACAGGGATACAATGAGCAGTTCTTC.

This clonotype was recorded many times. J is TRBJ2-5 and V is TRBV13; no firm D call. The CDR3 covers 13 residues. V was cut by 6 bases and J by 4 bases, with 12 bases left in between. CDR1 is PRHDT, CDR2 FYEKMQ, per germline (reference sequence). This CDR3 reads CASSPPWGETQYF. The DNA of the CDR3 is TGTGCCAGCAGTCCCCCCTGGGGAGAGACCCAGTACTTC. Variable domain in full (rest from reference TRBV13 and TRBJ2-5): AAGVIQSPRHLIKEKRETATLKCYPIPRHDTVYWYQQGPGQDPQFLISFYEKMQSDKGSIPDRFSAQQFSDYHSELNMSSLELGDSALYFCASSPPWGETQYFGPGTRLLVL.